This note documents a single T cell receptor (beta chain) sequence. This clonotype showed up just a few times. What this receptor recognizes is not known. Base qualities were left out, and no much larger clone turns up one base away. CDR1 is given as SGHAT and CDR2 as FQDESV, both from the germline V gene (reference sequence). The CDR3 covers 16 residues, taking in both the cysteine and the phenylalanine. The entry retains the CDR3 DNA only, 48 bases that are in frame from base 1. V and J are truncated by 0 bases and 1 base respectively, leaving an intervening sequence of 12 bases. This entry is derived from a study of response to subunit inactivated influenza vaccine (dated by TCRdb to the late 2010s). Regarding the research as a whole: Deep quantitative profiling of the T cell receptor repertoire was used in the study to follow responses to a trivalent subunit inactivated influenza vaccine.

Overall study outcomes, separate from this receptor: According to the authors, only a limited number of new T cells may be recruited by each seasonal influenza vaccination.

Library preparation employed RT-PCR. Sequencing instrument: Illumina HiSeq 2500. Clones were called with MiXCR by TCRdb after fastp trimmed the public reads at Q25, and only in-frame beta chains were retained. Rows with one shared CDR3 protein collapse into an entry with the most common genes and DNA. This sample comprises fewer than 600,000 distinct CDR3 sequences, under 8.5% of them detected only once. The ten biggest clones cover about an eighth of the sample. Sequencing used PBMCs from blood, obtained around 2 years after vaccination. The clonotype was recovered from a man aged 45 to 70 who received an inactivated influenza vaccine. Donor details come from another sample of the same person, matched by shared clones. The chain is encoded by TRBV11-1 joined to TRBJ1-1, and the D gene may be TRBD1, 6 bases matching. The CDR3 here reads CASSLASWGQNTEAFF. The nucleotides are TGTGCCAGCAGCTTAGCATCTTGGGGGCAGAACACTGAAGCTTTCTTT.